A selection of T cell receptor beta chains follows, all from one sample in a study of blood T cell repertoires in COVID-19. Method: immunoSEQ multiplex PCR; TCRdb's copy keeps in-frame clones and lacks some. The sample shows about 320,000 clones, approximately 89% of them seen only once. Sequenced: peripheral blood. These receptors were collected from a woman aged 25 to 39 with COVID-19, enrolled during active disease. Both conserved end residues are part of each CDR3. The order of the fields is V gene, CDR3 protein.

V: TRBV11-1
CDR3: CASSLSSSGGASEQFF

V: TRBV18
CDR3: CASSDGAGTYNEQFF

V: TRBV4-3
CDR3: CASSQEWNGGGNEQFF

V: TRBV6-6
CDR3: CASAGGGGGTEAFF

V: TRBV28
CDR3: CASGGTNEKLFF

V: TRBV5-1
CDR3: CASRTGTVYTGELFF

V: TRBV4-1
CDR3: CASSQAPFNEQFF

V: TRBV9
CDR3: CASSAPGTGVGAEAFF

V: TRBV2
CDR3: CASSVDSSSYNSPLHF

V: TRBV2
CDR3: CASSDETDSNQPQHF

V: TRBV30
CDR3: CAWNSGPYNEQFF

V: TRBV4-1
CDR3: CASSQLALPSNEKLFF

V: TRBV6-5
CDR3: CASSYGDRVAFF

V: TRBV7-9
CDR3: CASSLRVAGLDTQYF

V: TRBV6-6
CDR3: CASSPPTSVGGRNYGYTF

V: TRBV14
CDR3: CASSQDSGTGMRNEQFF

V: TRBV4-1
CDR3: CASSRGTGGLNYGYTF

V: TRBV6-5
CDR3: CASSYLEGGNTEAFF

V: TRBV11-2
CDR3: CASSSTQGVGEKLFF

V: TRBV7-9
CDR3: CASSLGRDSLENTEAFF

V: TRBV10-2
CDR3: CASSQGVGRYGYTF

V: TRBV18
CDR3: CASSPVNHRGKSSYNSPLHF

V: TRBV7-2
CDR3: CASSLMSYTVRGGTEAFF

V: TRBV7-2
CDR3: CASSLSRQLYGYTF

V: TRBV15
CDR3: CATSRGGTTQETQYF

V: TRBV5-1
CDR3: CASSLEARRAYNEQFF

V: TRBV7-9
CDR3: CASSQGTSGGPGELFF

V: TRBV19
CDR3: CASTPDGGGSYGYTF